These 30 T cell receptor beta chains were all obtained from the same sample, sequenced in a study of cytotoxic CD8 clonotypes in ibrutinib-treated CLL. Measured with immunoSEQ multiplex PCR; TCRdb has only the in-frame clones, and not every one. This table holds about 44,000 clones, approximately 70% found once. Here the sequenced sample was PBMCs, taken after 12 months of ibrutinib treatment. All receptors come from a human donor with chronic lymphocytic leukemia.

This clone was observed once. This chain connects TRBV7-2 to TRBJ2-1; TRBD1 might be the D (5 bases). This CDR3 contains 12 residues. V lost 4 bases and J 10 bases, leaving 11 bases between the germline ends. Germline V gene data show CDR1 as SGHTA and CDR2 as FQGNSA. CDR3 sequence reads: CASSSRQREQFF. The DNA for the CDR3 is TGTGCCAGCAGCTCCCGACAGAGGGAGCAGTTCTTC. Full variable domain (rest looked up from reference TRBV7-2 and TRBJ2-1): GAGVSQSPSNKVTEKGKDVELRCDPISGHTALYWYRQSLGQGLEFLIYFQGNSAPDKSGLPSDRFSAERTGGSVSTLTIQRTQQEDSAVYLCASSSRQREQFFGPGTRLTVL.

The V call is TRBV19, the J call TRBJ1-5; 7 bases line up with TRBD1. The CDR3 runs 15 residues. Germline-derived CDR1 and CDR2 are LNHDA and SQIVND (reference sequence). V was pared by 2 bases and J by 8 bases, with 9 bases of the junction left unmatched. The CDR3 loop reads CASSITEGAREPQHF. CDR3 nucleotides: TGTGCCAGTAGTATAACGGAGGGGGCGCGGGAGCCCCAGCATTTT.

CDR3 sequence: CASSPRTGAPNEQFF. CDR3 coding DNA: TGTGCCAGCAGCCCTCGGACAGGGGCCCCCAATGAGCAGTTCTTC. The chain couples TRBV4-2 to TRBJ2-1; 9 nucleotides line up with TRBD1. V lost 4 bases to trimming and J lost 6 bases; unmatched junction nucleotides: 7. Per the germline V gene, CDR1 is LGHNA and CDR2 is YNFKEQ. The CDR3 is made up of 15 amino acids.

The count of this clone is one. The genes are TRBV18 and TRBJ2-1, with TRBD1 matching over 10 bases. CDR3 length: 18 residues. Germline CDR1 is KGHSH and CDR2 is LQKENI. V was clipped by 3 bases and J by 5 bases; unmatched bases: 13. CDR3 DNA: TGTGCCAGCTCACCCTTATTTTTAGTCGGACAGGGGGACAATGAGCAGTTCTTC. Its translation is CASSPLFLVGQGDNEQFF.

The chain uses TRBV5-1 and TRBJ2-3, with 11 bases matching TRBD2. The CDR3 loop spans 16 amino acids. V trimming: 0 bases; J trimming: 1 base; junction bases outside the gene matches: 1. Germline V gene data show CDR1 as SGHRS and CDR2 as YFSETQ. The CDR3 coding sequence is TGCGCCAGCAGCTTGGAACTAGCGGGGGGCACAGATACGCAGTATTTT. Translated: CASSLELAGGTDTQYF.

The V call is TRBV5-1, the J call TRBJ1-2; 7 bases fit TRBD1. This CDR3 is 14 amino acids long. Trimming took 4 bases from V and 4 from J; bases not matched to a gene: 7. The germline V gene encodes CDR1 SGHRS and CDR2 YFSETQ. CDR3 nucleotides: TGCGCCAGCAGCCGAGAGGGGGCACTCTATGGCTACACCTTC. Translating it yields CASSREGALYGYTF.

The gene calls are TRBV5-1 and TRBJ2-1; 14 positions agree with TRBD2. V was pared by 5 bases and J by 7 bases, with 5 bases of the junction left unmatched. Germline V gives CDR1 SGHRS, CDR2 YFSETQ. CDR3 length: 15 amino acids. The CDR3 bases are TGCGCCAGCAGTCCCGGGACTAGCGGGAGTAATGAGCAGTTCTTC. It yields the protein CASSPGTSGSNEQFF.

The chain has TRBV5-1 and TRBJ2-7, with no clear D. Germline V gives CDR1 SGHRS, CDR2 YFSETQ. V gave up 3 bases and J gave up 1 base, with 11 bases separating them. This CDR3 contains 14 residues. The CDR3 loop is CASSSLGRSYEQYF. The CDR3 bases are TGCGCCAGCAGCTCTCTTGGTCGTTCCTACGAGCAGTACTTC.

In its sample, this clone was seen once. The V call is TRBV28, the J call TRBJ1-5; D is possibly TRBD1 (5 bases). V lost 3 bases to trimming and J lost 4 bases, with 7 bases between them. The germline gives CDR1 MDHEN, CDR2 SYDVKM. This CDR3 spans 13 amino acids. The CDR3 protein is CASSFGTNQPQHF. The CDR3 nucleotides are TGTGCCAGCAGTTTTGGGACTAATCAGCCCCAGCATTTT.

The CDR3 nucleotides are TGTGCCAGCAGCGAGGCTCCCCTAGCGGGAGGGCCGGGCGAGCAGTTCTTC. Protein product: CASSEAPLAGGPGEQFF. The V and J genes are TRBV9 and TRBJ2-1; 12 bases are shared with TRBD2. This CDR3 has 17 residues. The trim removed 3 bases at V and 10 bases at J, leaving 14 bases unmatched. The germline V gene encodes CDR1 SGDLS and CDR2 YYNGEE. Using reference TRBV9 and TRBJ2-1 for the parts outside the CDR3, the full variable domain is DSGVTQTPKHLITATGQRVTLRCSPRSGDLSVYWYQQSLDQGLQFLIQYYNGEERAKGNILERFSAQQFPDLHSELNLSSLELGDSALYFCASSEAPLAGGPGEQFFGPGTRLTVL.

The chain is built from TRBV9 and TRBJ2-2, with no clear D. This CDR3 is built from 16 residues. Deletions cut 3 bases from V and 4 bases from J, with 16 bases between. The germline V gene encodes CDR1 SGDLS and CDR2 YYNGEE. The CDR3 DNA sequence: TGTGCCAGCAGCGGGAGCCGTGTCTCGGGCACCGGGGAGCTGTTTTTT. Translation gives CASSGSRVSGTGELFF. The whole variable domain, remainder taken from reference TRBV9 and TRBJ2-2, is DSGVTQTPKHLITATGQRVTLRCSPRSGDLSVYWYQQSLDQGLQFLIQYYNGEERAKGNILERFSAQQFPDLHSELNLSSLELGDSALYFCASSGSRVSGTGELFFGEGSRLTVL.

J is TRBJ2-3 and V is TRBV18; tentatively, D is TRBD1 or TRBD2 (5 bases each). Germline CDR1 KGHSH, CDR2 LQKENI. The V end lost 5 bases, the J end lost 0 bases, and 12 bases lay between the germline ends. The CDR3 loop spans 15 amino acids. The CDR3 protein is CASSDRGPSTDTQYF. CDR3 DNA sequence: TGTGCCAGCTCAGACCGGGGCCCCAGCACAGATACGCAGTATTTT.

The V and J genes are TRBV29-1 and TRBJ2-4, with TRBD1 matching 8 bases. CDR1 and CDR2 (germline): SQVTM, ANQGSEA. The V and J ends lost 6 bases and 5 bases, in that order; junction bases with no gene match: 9. This CDR3 is built from 14 residues. The CDR3 DNA is TGCAGCGTAAGGTCTACAGGGGGTGAAAACATTCAGTACTTC. Its protein is CSVRSTGGENIQYF.

The gene calls are TRBV7-3 and TRBJ2-2, with 12 bases fitting TRBD2. V was clipped by 0 bases and J by 3 bases; unmatched bases: 5. The length of the CDR3 is 18 residues. Per germline, CDR1 SGHTA and CDR2 FQGTGA. DNA of the CDR3: TGTGCCAGCAGCTTAACGACTAGCGGGAGTTGGTACACCGGGGAGCTGTTTTTT. This encodes CASSLTTSGSWYTGELFF.

V gene TRBV29-1 combines with J gene TRBJ2-1, with a tentative D call TRBD2 (6 bases). Trimming took 5 bases from V and 5 from J, leaving 16 bases between them. CDR1 is SQVTM and CDR2 is ANQGSEA in the germline V gene. This CDR3 spans 14 amino acids. CDR3 sequence: CSVRLVPGNNEQFF. The DNA for the CDR3 is TGCAGCGTTAGACTAGTCCCCGGCAACAATGAGCAGTTCTTC.

The genes are TRBV2 and TRBJ1-2; TRBD1 is a possible D gene (5 bases). Germline V gene lookup returns CDR1 SNHLY and CDR2 FYNNEI. The CDR3 loop spans 15 amino acids. The V gene lost 3 bases and the J gene lost 0 bases, with 11 bases spanning the gap. CDR3 sequence: CASSDGAQANYGYTF. The CDR3 coding sequence is TGTGCCAGCAGTGACGGGGCTCAAGCTAACTATGGCTACACCTTC.

The V and J genes are TRBV18 and TRBJ2-7; tentative D call: TRBD2 (5 bases). The ends were cut back, 3 bases at V and 3 bases at J, with 12 bases in the middle. From germline, CDR1 is KGHSH and CDR2 LQKENI. This CDR3 contains 14 residues. The CDR3, as DNA: TGTGCCAGCTCACCTCGCCCGGGGAGCTACGAGCAGTACTTC. Its protein is CASSPRPGSYEQYF.

By frequency in the sample, this clone is medium-sized. The rearrangement uses TRBV2 and TRBJ2-2, with 10 bases aligning to TRBD2. The CDR3 has 14 amino acids. V was clipped by 7 bases and J by 7 bases; unmatched bases: 6. Germline V CDR1 and CDR2: SNHLY, FYNNEI. The CDR3 here is CASNLAGAGGELFF. In DNA, the CDR3 is TGTGCCAGCAATCTAGCGGGAGCAGGCGGGGAGCTGTTTTTT.

The chain uses TRBV9 and TRBJ2-1; D is unclear. With 0 bases removed from V and 6 bases from J, the gap between germline ends came to 4 bases. CDR1 is SGDLS, CDR2 YYNGEE, per germline. The CDR3 contains 12 residues. The CDR3 loop reads CASSVEGNEQFF. CDR3 in DNA: TGTGCCAGCAGCGTAGAGGGCAATGAGCAGTTCTTC.

The chain has TRBV6-6 and TRBJ1-2; D remains unclear. Trimming pared 6 bases from V and 1 base from J, leaving 12 bases between. Germline CDR1 reads MNHNY; CDR2 reads SVGAGI (reference sequence). The CDR3 spans 14 residues. CDR3 sequence reads: CASSRNGINYGYTF. The DNA of the CDR3 is TGTGCCAGCAGCCGAAACGGGATTAACTATGGCTACACCTTC.

The rearrangement uses TRBV5-5 and TRBJ2-5, with D perhaps assigned TRBD1 or TRBD2 (5 bases each). Germline CDR1 is SGHKS and CDR2 is YYEKEE (reference sequence). This CDR3 has 14 residues. Trimming pared 3 bases from V and 4 bases from J, leaving 13 bases between. The CDR3 nucleotides read TGTGCCAGCAGCTCGTCTTTTGGGACAGAGACCCAGTACTTC. Translating gives CASSSSFGTETQYF.

The gene calls are TRBV30 and TRBJ2-6; possible D gene TRBD2, 6 bases. The V gene lost 1 base and the J gene lost 2 bases, with 9 bases spanning the gap. Germline CDR1 reads GTSNPN; CDR2 reads SVGIG (reference sequence). This CDR3 comprises 15 residues. The CDR3 sequence is CAWSAGDPGANVLTF. DNA of the CDR3: TGTGCCTGGAGTGCGGGGGACCCTGGGGCCAACGTCCTGACTTTC.

The J gene is TRBJ1-2, the V gene TRBV4-1; 7 nucleotides line up with TRBD1. The CDR3 runs 15 residues. Germline V gene lookup returns CDR1 MGHRA and CDR2 YSYEKL. J gave up 5 bases and V 0 bases, and 6 bases lay outside the gene matches. The CDR3 reads CASSQETQGGYGYTF. In DNA form, the CDR3 reads TGCGCCAGCAGCCAAGAAACCCAGGGGGGATATGGCTACACCTTC.

V is TRBV5-1 and J is TRBJ2-3; D unresolved. V lost 3 bases and J lost 0, with 11 bases in between. The CDR3 is made up of 15 amino acids. CDR1 and CDR2 (germline): SGHRS, YFSETQ. The CDR3 sequence: CASSSIASSTDTQYF. The CDR3 nucleotides are TGCGCCAGCAGCTCCATAGCAAGTAGCACAGATACGCAGTATTTT.

The genes are TRBV21-1 and TRBJ2-5; TRBD2, as called in the table, went unchecked against the DNA. TRBV21-1 is a documented pseudogene. The CDR3 has 13 amino acids. DNA for the CDR3: TGTGCCAGGCGGGATCCCGGACAAGAGACCCAGTACTTC. Translation gives CARRDPGQETQYF.

The CDR3 here is CSVHGPAGDNEQFF. The CDR3 DNA sequence: TGCAGCGTTCATGGACCAGCGGGGGACAATGAGCAGTTCTTC. The rearrangement links TRBV29-1 to TRBJ2-1; 8 positions agree with TRBD2. Losses at the gene ends were 5 bases for V and 5 bases for J; bases not matched to a gene: 8. Germline lookup yields CDR1 SQVTM and CDR2 ANQGSEA. The CDR3 consists of 14 residues.

This clone was seen a few times. The chain carries TRBV27 and TRBJ1-4, with 8 bases that match TRBD1. This CDR3 spans 16 amino acids. Germline V lookup: CDR1 MNHEY, CDR2 SMNVEV (reference sequence). V shed 5 bases and J 7 bases; nucleotides not matched to a gene: 12. CDR3 nucleotides: TGTGCCAGCAGTCAAACGTCCAGGGGGCCCGGTGAAAAACTGTTTTTT. This encodes CASSQTSRGPGEKLFF.

This sequence joins TRBV7-9 and TRBJ2-7; 11 bases match TRBD1. V lost 4 bases to trimming and J lost 7 bases; unmatched junction nucleotides: 6. From germline, CDR1 is SEHNR and CDR2 FQNEAQ (reference sequence). This CDR3 has 14 amino acids. The CDR3 region has the DNA TGTGCCAGCAGCTGGGACAGGGGGTTCGGAGAGCAGTACTTC. Translated, it gives CASSWDRGFGEQYF. Based on the CDR3 plus reference TRBV7-9 and TRBJ2-7, the full variable domain is DTGVSQNPRHKITKRGQNVTFRCDPISEHNRLYWYRQTLGQGPEFLTYFQNEAQLEKSRLLSDRFSAERPKGSFSTLEIQRTEQGDSAMYLCASSWDRGFGEQYFGPGTRLTVT.

The V and J genes are TRBV5-1 and TRBJ2-4; the match to TRBD1 covers 9 bases. V lost 4 bases and J lost 8; bases outside the gene matches: 4. This CDR3 is built from 13 residues. CDR1 and CDR2 (germline): SGHRS, YFSETQ. CDR3 region: CASSKGQGDIQYF. The DNA for the CDR3 is TGCGCCAGCAGCAAGGGACAGGGAGACATTCAGTACTTC.

V and J are TRBV10-1 and TRBJ1-1; TRBD1 is a possible D gene (5 bases). This CDR3 is built from 13 residues. V lost 6 bases to trimming and J lost 1 base, with 9 bases between them. CDR1 is WNHNN and CDR2 is SYGVQD in the germline V gene (reference sequence). The CDR3 sequence is CASRATGNTEAFF. The CDR3 DNA reads as TGCGCCAGCAGGGCTACAGGGAACACTGAAGCTTTCTTT.